A single sample gave rise to the 15 T cell receptor beta chains below, sequenced in a study of graft-versus-host responses after intestinal transplantation. The protocol was immunoSEQ multiplex PCR, while the TCRdb copy is restricted to in-frame clones and leaves out a portion. The sample consists of around 120,000 clones, about nine tenths of them appearing once. No antigen has been identified for these receptors. Specimen: unstimulated CD4+ T cells sorted from spleen or lymph node cells, collected before intestinal transplant. These receptors all stem from a human donor who received an intestinal transplant.

The V gene is TRBV30, the J gene TRBJ2-3; TRBD2 aligns across 10 bases. Germline loops: CDR1 GTSNPN, CDR2 SVGIG (reference sequence). The CDR3 extends over 19 amino acids. V shed 1 base and J 2 bases; nucleotides not matched to a gene: 15. CDR3 amino acids: CAWSGQGITLAGNTDTQYF. CDR3 in DNA: TGTGCCTGGAGTGGACAGGGGATAACACTAGCGGGGAACACAGATACGCAGTATTTT.

The CDR3 loop is CASSGVQGRRTEAFF. CDR3 DNA: TGTGCCAGCAGTGGGGTACAGGGGAGGAGAACTGAAGCTTTCTTT. This chain uses TRBV25-1 with TRBJ1-1; TRBD1 agrees at 7 bases. CDR1 is MGHDK and CDR2 is SYGVNS in the germline V gene. V lost 4 bases to trimming and J lost 5 bases; unmatched junction nucleotides: 10. The length of the CDR3 is 15 residues.

CDR3: CASSLAGHSRDGYTF. The DNA for the CDR3 is TGTGCCAGCAGCTTGGCGGGACACTCGCGGGATGGCTACACCTTC. The rearrangement uses TRBV5-4 and TRBJ1-2; tentatively, D is TRBD1 (6 bases). Trimming took 0 bases from V and 6 from J, leaving 15 bases between them. The CDR3 loop spans 15 amino acids. CDR1 is SGHNT and CDR2 is YYREEE in the germline V gene (reference sequence).

This chain connects TRBV7-9 to TRBJ1-2, with a tentative D call TRBD1 (5 bases). V lost 1 base and J lost 5, with 11 bases in between. This CDR3 has 14 residues. Germline V lookup: CDR1 SEHNR, CDR2 FQNEAQ (reference sequence). The CDR3 loop reads CASSLVVQDYGYTF. The CDR3 nucleotides read TGTGCCAGCAGCTTAGTAGTACAGGATTATGGCTACACCTTC.

This sequence joins TRBV5-1 and TRBJ2-1; 7 positions match TRBD1. CDR3 length: 16 residues. The germline V gene encodes CDR1 SGHRS and CDR2 YFSETQ. J gave up 4 bases and V 5 bases, and 12 bases lay outside the gene matches. The CDR3 DNA is TGCGCCAGCAGGGCTATCACAGGGGAAAGTTACAATGAGCAGTTCTTC. Its protein product is CASRAITGESYNEQFF.

This clone was seen only a few times. The chain has TRBV30 and TRBJ1-1; D uncertain. This CDR3 region has 13 residues. V lost 3 bases, J lost 1 base, and 9 bases lay in between. Germline CDR1 is GTSNPN and CDR2 is SVGIG (reference sequence). CDR3 sequence: CAWRIRGNTEAFF. CDR3 in DNA: TGTGCCTGGAGAATACGGGGGAACACTGAAGCTTTCTTT.

This chain connects TRBV11-2 to TRBJ1-1, with D hard to call. The V gene's germline CDR1 is SGHAT and CDR2 FQNNGV. V was clipped by 3 bases and J by 8 bases, with 13 bases between them. There are 13 residues in the CDR3. The CDR3 DNA sequence: TGTGCCAGCAGCTTCGGACGGTCGGGGGAAGCTTTCTTT. Translation: CASSFGRSGEAFF.

The chain couples TRBV7-3 to TRBJ2-7; D is perhaps TRBD1 (5 bases). CDR1 is SGHTA, CDR2 FQGTGA, per germline. The CDR3 sequence is 15 residues long. Trimming left V 2 bases short and J 3 bases short, with 14 bases between. Here the CDR3 DNA reads TGTGCCAGCAGCTTAGGGGCAGGTGATTACTACGAGCAGTACTTC. This codes for CASSLGAGDYYEQYF.

The chain recombines TRBV11-2 with TRBJ2-1; D is undetermined. The germline CDR1 and CDR2 sequences are SGHAT and FQNNGV. V lost 4 bases to trimming and J lost 0 bases, with 13 bases between them. The CDR3 covers 16 residues. The CDR3 region is CASSSQPQISYNEQFF. In DNA, the CDR3 is TGTGCCAGCAGCTCCCAACCTCAGATCTCCTACAATGAGCAGTTCTTC.

The rearrangement links TRBV7-2 to TRBJ1-3; D perhaps matches TRBD1 (5 bases). The CDR3 contains 15 residues. CDR1 is SGHTA and CDR2 is FQGNSA in the germline V gene. Trimming pared 6 bases from V and 3 bases from J, leaving 15 bases between. The CDR3 is CASSLMRGSGNTIYF. The CDR3 bases are TGTGCCAGCAGTTTGATGCGGGGCAGTGGAAACACCATATATTTT.

V and J are TRBV7-8 and TRBJ1-2; a possible D gene is TRBD1 (6 bases). Germline V gene sequence: CDR1 SGHVS, CDR2 FQNEAQ. CDR3 length equals 17 residues. Trimming pared 1 base from V and 0 bases from J, leaving 15 bases between. CDR3 region: CASSLGAARGTNYGYTF. CDR3 bases: TGTGCCAGCAGCTTAGGAGCGGCAAGGGGGACTAACTATGGCTACACCTTC.

The chain recombines TRBV20-1 with TRBJ2-5; D is unresolved. Germline V gene sequence: CDR1 DFQATT, CDR2 SNEGSKA (reference sequence). There are 11 residues in the CDR3. Trimming took 1 base from V and 2 from J, leaving 2 bases between them. DNA for the CDR3: TGCAGTGCTAGAGCTCAAGAGACCCAGTACTTC. This codes for CSARAQETQYF.

This clone was counted a single time. This rearrangement joins TRBV5-1 to TRBJ2-7; 9 nucleotides agree with TRBD1. The CDR3 loop spans 13 amino acids. V shed 3 bases, J shed 9 bases, and the junction held 7 bases outside the gene matches. Germline CDR1 SGHRS, CDR2 YFSETQ. This CDR3 is CASSWTGERGQYF. The CDR3 DNA sequence: TGCGCCAGCAGCTGGACAGGGGAAAGGGGGCAGTACTTC.

This clone was observed a handful of times. The chain joins TRBV6-5 to TRBJ1-1; D is unclear. The V gene's germline CDR1 is MNHEY and CDR2 SVGAGI. The CDR3 length is 12 residues. Trimming removed 6 bases at V and 11 bases at J, with 16 bases between. The CDR3 here is CASRTPGRRAFF. DNA for the CDR3: TGTGCCAGCAGGACCCCCGGCCGGAGGGCTTTCTTT.

The chain employs TRBV7-3 and TRBJ2-7; D remains ambiguous. The V end was cut by 1 base, the J end by 3 bases, with 7 bases between. Germline V gene sequence: CDR1 SGHTA, CDR2 FQGTGA. CDR3 length: 13 amino acids. Here the CDR3 DNA reads TGTGCCAGCAGCTTAATAGCTGGCTACGAGCAGTACTTC. Its translation: CASSLIAGYEQYF.